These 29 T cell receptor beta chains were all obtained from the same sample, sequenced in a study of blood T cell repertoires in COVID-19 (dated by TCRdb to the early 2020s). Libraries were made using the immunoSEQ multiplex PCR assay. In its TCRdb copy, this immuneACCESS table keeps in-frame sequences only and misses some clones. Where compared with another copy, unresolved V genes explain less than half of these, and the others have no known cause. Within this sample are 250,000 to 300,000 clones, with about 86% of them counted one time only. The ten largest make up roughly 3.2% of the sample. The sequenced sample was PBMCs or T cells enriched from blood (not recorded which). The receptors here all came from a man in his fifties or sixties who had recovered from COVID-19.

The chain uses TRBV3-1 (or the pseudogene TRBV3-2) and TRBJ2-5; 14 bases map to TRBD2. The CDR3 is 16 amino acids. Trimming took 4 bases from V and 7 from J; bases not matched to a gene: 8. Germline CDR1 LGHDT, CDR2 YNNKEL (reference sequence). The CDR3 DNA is TGTGCCAGCAGCCTGACCGGGACTAGCGGGAGTGCGACCCAGTACTTC. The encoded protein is CASSLTGTSGSATQYF.

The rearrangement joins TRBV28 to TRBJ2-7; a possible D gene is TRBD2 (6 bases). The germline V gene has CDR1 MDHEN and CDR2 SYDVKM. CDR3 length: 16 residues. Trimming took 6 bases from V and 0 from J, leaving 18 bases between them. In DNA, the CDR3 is TGTGCCAGCAGACCCCTAGCGCCAAATAGCTCCTACGAGCAGTACTTC. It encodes CASRPLAPNSSYEQYF.

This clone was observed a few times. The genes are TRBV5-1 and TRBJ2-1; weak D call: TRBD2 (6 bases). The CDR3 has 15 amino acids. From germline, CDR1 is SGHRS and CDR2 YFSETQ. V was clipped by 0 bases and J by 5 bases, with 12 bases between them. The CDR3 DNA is TGCGCCAGCAGCTTGGTCGGAGGGTCCAACAATGAGCAGTTCTTC. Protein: CASSLVGGSNNEQFF.

The CDR3 DNA sequence: TGTGCCATCAGTGAGTCGACAGTTACGTCCTATAATTCACCCCTCCACTTT. As protein: CAISESTVTSYNSPLHF. The genes are TRBV10-3 and TRBJ1-6, with TRBD1 as a possible D gene (5 bases). Trimming took off 0 bases at V and 1 base at J, with 10 bases between the two ends. The germline CDR1 and CDR2 sequences are ENHRY and SYGVKD. The CDR3 contains 17 residues.

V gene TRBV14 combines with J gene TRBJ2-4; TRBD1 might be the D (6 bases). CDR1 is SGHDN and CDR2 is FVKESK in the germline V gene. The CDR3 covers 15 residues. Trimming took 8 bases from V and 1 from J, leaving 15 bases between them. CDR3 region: CASPTGKGAKNIQYF. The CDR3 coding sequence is TGTGCCAGCCCCACAGGGAAGGGGGCCAAAAACATTCAGTACTTC.

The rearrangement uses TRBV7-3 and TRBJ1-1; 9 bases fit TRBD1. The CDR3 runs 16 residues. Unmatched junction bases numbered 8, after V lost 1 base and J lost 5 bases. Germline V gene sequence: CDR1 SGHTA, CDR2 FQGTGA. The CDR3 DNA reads TGTGCCAGCAGCTTAAAACGGCCGGGACAGGGAACTGAAGCTTTCTTT. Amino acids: CASSLKRPGQGTEAFF.

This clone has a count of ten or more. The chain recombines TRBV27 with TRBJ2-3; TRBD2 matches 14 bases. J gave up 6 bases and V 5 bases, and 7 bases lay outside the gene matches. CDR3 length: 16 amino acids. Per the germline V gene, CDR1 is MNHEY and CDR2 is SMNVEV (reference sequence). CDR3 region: CASSTGRLAGGDTQYF. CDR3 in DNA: TGTGCCAGCAGTACGGGAAGACTAGCGGGAGGGGATACGCAGTATTTT.

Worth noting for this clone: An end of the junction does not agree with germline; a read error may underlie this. The CDR3 region has the DNA TGTGCCAGCAGCTCCCGGTGGTCCTTCGAGCAGTACTTC. Translated: CASSSRWSFEQYF. The chain has TRBV5-8 and TRBJ2-7, with unresolved D. In germline, CDR1 is SGHTS, CDR2 YDEGEE. CDR3 size: 13 residues.

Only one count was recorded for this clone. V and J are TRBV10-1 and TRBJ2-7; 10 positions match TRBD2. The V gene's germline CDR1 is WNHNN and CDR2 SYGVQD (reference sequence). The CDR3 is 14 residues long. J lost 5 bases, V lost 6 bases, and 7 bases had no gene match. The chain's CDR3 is CASSAAGGPNEQYF. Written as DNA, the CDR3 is TGCGCCAGCAGCGCAGCGGGGGGGCCCAACGAGCAGTACTTC.

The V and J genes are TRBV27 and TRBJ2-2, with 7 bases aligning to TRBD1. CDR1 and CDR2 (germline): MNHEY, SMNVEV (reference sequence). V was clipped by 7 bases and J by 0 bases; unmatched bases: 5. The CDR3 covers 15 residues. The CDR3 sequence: CASNRQGPNTGELFF. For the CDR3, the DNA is TGTGCCAGCAACAGACAGGGACCGAACACCGGGGAGCTGTTTTTT.

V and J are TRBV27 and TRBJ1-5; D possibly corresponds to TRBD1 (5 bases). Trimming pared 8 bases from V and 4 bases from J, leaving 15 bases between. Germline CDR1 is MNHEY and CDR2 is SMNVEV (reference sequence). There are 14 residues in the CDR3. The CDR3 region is CASGEGTGNQPQHF. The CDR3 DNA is TGTGCCAGCGGTGAGGGGACTGGGAATCAGCCCCAGCATTTT.

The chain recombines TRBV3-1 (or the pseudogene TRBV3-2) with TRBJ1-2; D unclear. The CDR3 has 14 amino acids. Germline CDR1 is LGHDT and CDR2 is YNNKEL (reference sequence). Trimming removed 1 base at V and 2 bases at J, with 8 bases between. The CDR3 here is CASSQVGRNYGYTF. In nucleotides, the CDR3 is TGTGCCAGCAGCCAAGTCGGCAGGAACTATGGCTACACCTTC.

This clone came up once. The CDR3 sequence is CASSESLGLAAYNEQFF. Written as DNA, the CDR3 is TGCGCCAGCAGTGAGAGTCTAGGACTAGCGGCATACAATGAGCAGTTCTTC. The chain joins TRBV10-2 to TRBJ2-1; 10 nucleotides line up with TRBD2. V lost 2 bases to trimming and J lost 4 bases; unmatched junction nucleotides: 8. The CDR3 has 17 amino acids. Germline lookup yields CDR1 WSHSY and CDR2 SAAADI.

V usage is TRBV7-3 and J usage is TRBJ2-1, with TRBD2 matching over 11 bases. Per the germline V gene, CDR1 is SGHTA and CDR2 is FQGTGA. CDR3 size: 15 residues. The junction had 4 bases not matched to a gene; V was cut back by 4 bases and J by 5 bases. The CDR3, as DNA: TGTGCCAGCAGCTCAGCGGGACTAGCGGACAATGAGCAGTTCTTC. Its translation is CASSSAGLADNEQFF.

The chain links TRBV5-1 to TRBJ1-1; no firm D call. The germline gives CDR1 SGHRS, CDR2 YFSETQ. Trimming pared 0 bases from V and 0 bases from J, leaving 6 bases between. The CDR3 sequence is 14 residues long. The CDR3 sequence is CASSLGSMNTEAFF. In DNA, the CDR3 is TGCGCCAGCAGCTTGGGGAGTATGAACACTGAAGCTTTCTTT.

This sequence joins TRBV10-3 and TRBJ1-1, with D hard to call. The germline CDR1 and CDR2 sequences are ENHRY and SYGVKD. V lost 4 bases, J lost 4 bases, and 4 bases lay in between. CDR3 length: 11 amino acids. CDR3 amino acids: CAISVGTEAFF. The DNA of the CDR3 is TGTGCCATCAGTGTCGGCACTGAAGCTTTCTTT.

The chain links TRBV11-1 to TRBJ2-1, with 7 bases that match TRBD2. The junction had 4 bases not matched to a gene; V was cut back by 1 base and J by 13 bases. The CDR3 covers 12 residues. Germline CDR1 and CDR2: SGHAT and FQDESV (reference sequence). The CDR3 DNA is TGTGCCAGCAGCTTAGGGTCTAGCGGCCAGTTCTTC. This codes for CASSLGSSGQFF.

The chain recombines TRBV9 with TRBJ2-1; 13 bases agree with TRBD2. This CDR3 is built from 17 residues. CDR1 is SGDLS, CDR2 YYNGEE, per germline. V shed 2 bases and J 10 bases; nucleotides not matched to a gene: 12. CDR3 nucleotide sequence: TGTGCCAGCAGCGTCTTCGGACTAGCGGGAGCAGATCAGGAGCAGTTCTTC. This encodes CASSVFGLAGADQEQFF.

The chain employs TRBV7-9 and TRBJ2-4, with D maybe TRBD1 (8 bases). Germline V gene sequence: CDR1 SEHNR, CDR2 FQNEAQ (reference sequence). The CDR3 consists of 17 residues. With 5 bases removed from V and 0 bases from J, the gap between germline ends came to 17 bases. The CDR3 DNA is TGTGCCAGCAGCATACAGGGGGGGAGGAAAGCCAAAAACATTCAGTACTTC. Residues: CASSIQGGRKAKNIQYF. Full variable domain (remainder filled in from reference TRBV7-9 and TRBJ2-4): DTGVSQNPRHKITKRGQNVTFRCDPISEHNRLYWYRQTLGQGPEFLTYFQNEAQLEKSRLLSDRFSAERPKGSFSTLEIQRTEQGDSAMYLCASSIQGGRKAKNIQYFGAGTRLSVL.

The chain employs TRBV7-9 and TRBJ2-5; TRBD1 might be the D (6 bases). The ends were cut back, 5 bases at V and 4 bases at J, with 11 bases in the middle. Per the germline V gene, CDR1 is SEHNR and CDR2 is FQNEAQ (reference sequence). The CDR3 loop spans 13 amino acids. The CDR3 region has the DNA TGTGCCAGCAGCACCACAGGGTTAGAGACCCAGTACTTC. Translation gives CASSTTGLETQYF.

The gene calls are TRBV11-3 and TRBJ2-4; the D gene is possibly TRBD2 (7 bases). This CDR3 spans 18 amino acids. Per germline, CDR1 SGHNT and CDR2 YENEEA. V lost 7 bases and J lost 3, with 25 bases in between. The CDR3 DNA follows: TGTGCCAGCACCACTACTCTGGGATCGGGGGGCCGCAAAAACATTCAGTACTTC. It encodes CASTTTLGSGGRKNIQYF.

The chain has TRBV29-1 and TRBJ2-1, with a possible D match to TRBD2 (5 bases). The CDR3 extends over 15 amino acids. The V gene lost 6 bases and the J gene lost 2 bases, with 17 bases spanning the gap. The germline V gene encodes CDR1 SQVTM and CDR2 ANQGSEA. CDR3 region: CSVGPRRLTYNEQFF. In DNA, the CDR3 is TGCAGCGTCGGACCCCGGAGGTTGACCTACAATGAGCAGTTCTTC.

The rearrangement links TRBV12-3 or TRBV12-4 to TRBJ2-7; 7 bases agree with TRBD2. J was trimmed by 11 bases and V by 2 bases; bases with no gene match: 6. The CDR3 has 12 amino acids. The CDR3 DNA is TGTGCCAGCAGTTTATTCGGGACTATTGAGTACTTC. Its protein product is CASSLFGTIEYF.

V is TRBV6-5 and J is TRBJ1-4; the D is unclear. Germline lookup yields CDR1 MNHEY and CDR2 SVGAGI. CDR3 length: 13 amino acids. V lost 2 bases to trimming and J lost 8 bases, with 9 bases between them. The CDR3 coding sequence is TGTGCCAGCAGTTACCAAGCGAGGGAAAAACTGTTTTTT. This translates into CASSYQAREKLFF.

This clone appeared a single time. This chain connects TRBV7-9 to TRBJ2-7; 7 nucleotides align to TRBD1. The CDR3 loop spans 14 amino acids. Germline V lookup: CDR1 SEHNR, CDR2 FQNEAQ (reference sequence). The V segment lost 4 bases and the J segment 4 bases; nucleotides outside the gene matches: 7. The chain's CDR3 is CASSSGTAFYEQYF. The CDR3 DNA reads TGTGCCAGCAGCTCCGGGACAGCATTTTACGAGCAGTACTTC.

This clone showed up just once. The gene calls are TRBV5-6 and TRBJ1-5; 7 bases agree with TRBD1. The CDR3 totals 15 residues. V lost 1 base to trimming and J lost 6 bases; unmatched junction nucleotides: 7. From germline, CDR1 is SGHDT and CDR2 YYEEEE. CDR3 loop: CASSLRTGVSQPQHF. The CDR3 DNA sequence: TGTGCCAGCAGCTTGCGTACAGGGGTAAGTCAGCCCCAGCATTTT.

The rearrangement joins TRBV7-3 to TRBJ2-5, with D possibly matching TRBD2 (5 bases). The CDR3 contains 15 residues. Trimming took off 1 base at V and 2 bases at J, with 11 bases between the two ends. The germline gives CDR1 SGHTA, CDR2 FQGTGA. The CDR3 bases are TGTGCCAGCAGCTTAAGTGGCACGGGACAAGAGACCCAGTACTTC. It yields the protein CASSLSGTGQETQYF.

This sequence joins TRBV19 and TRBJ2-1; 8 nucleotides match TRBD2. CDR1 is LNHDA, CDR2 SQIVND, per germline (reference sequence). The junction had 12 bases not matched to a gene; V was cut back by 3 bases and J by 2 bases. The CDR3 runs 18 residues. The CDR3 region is CASSILLRGGAAYNEQFF. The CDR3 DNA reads TGTGCCAGTAGTATTTTACTTCGGGGGGGGGCCGCCTACAATGAGCAGTTCTTC.

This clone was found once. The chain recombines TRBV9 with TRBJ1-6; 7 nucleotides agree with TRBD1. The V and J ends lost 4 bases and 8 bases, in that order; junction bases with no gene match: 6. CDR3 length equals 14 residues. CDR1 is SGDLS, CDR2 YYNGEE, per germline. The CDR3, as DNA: TGTGCCAGCAGCCTCGGGACAGAATATTCACCCCTCCACTTT. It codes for CASSLGTEYSPLHF.